This T cell receptor (beta chain) was obtained from a study of spatial heterogeneity in lung cancer. Study-wide results and limits: Higher tumor mutation counts went along with higher counts of expanded intratumoral alpha and beta TCRs.

V was trimmed by 5 bases and J by 0 bases, leaving 14 bases between them. The germline gives CDR1 MDHEN, CDR2 SYDVKM. The CDR3 is 16 residues long. Noted time point: sample taken at primary tumor resection. This clonotype occurred many times. Its target is not known. TCRdb fed the 5' RACE reads into MiXCR, producing one record per CDR3 protein. This table has some 25,000 distinct CDR3 sequences, roughly 6.9% appearing once. The specimen was lung tumor tissue, collected at surgery. This chain connects TRBV28 to TRBJ1-5; D remains ambiguous. The sequence was obtained from a male donor with early-stage non-small cell lung cancer. The CDR3 DNA is TGTGCCAGCAGTCCGAAGGTTTTGTATAGCAATCAGCCCCAGCATTTT. Translating gives CASSPKVLYSNQPQHF.